These 8 T cell receptor beta chains came from one sample sequenced in a study of cytomegalovirus exposure and HLA in healthy donors. The PCR employed 60 Vbeta primers together with 13 Jbeta primers. Data came from immunoSEQ multiplex PCR; TCRdb stores just in-frame clones and leaves some out. The table lists roughly 100,000 clones, 60% to 80% of them singletons. The sample comprised PBMCs. The receptors were gathered from a man aged 45-60 years in good health and CMV-seropositive.

The chain links TRBV19 to TRBJ2-7; 12 nucleotides match TRBD1. The length of the CDR3 is 16 residues. Germline CDR1 reads LNHDA; CDR2 reads SQIVND (reference sequence). The V gene end was trimmed by 5 bases and the J gene end by 5 bases; junction bases not matched to a gene: 10. CDR3 sequence reads: CASSAMTGTGGHEQYF. CDR3 bases: TGTGCCAGTAGTGCGATGACCGGGACAGGGGGCCACGAGCAGTACTTC.

The V call is TRBV2, the J call TRBJ1-1; D may be TRBD1 (5 bases). Germline V CDR1 and CDR2: SNHLY, FYNNEI. V lost 1 base and J 8 bases, leaving 11 bases between the germline ends. The CDR3 has 13 amino acids. CDR3 nucleotide sequence: TGTGCCAGCAGTGAAGAGCAGGGACTGGAAGCTTTCTTT. Amino acids: CASSEEQGLEAFF.

This clone occurred a few times. The chain links TRBV19 to TRBJ1-2, with TRBD1 matching over 7 bases. The ends lost 2 bases at V and 6 bases at J; junction bases unmatched: 6. This CDR3 contains 14 residues. Germline-derived CDR1 and CDR2 are LNHDA and SQIVND (reference sequence). The CDR3 loop is CASSIRGRTDGYTF. Written as DNA, the CDR3 is TGTGCCAGTAGTATAAGGGGGCGCACGGATGGCTACACCTTC.

The J gene is TRBJ2-4, the V gene TRBV10-3; perhaps TRBD2 as D (5 bases). Germline V gene data show CDR1 as ENHRY and CDR2 as SYGVKD. CDR3 length: 14 amino acids. Trimming shortened V by 0 bases and J by 10 bases, and 13 bases separated the two germline ends. CDR3 bases: TGTGCCATCAGTGAGTCTAAGTCTGGAGGTATTCAGTACTTC. It translates to CAISESKSGGIQYF.

The rearrangement joins TRBV29-1 to TRBJ2-5, with TRBD2 matching over 7 bases. CDR1 is SQVTM and CDR2 is ANQGSEA in the germline V gene. CDR3 length: 12 residues. With 8 bases clipped from V and 4 bases from J, the junction kept 7 bases outside the gene matches. The CDR3 DNA sequence: TGCAGCCTTTCGGGGAGGGGAGAGACCCAGTACTTC. Amino acid sequence: CSLSGRGETQYF.

The V call is TRBV4-2, the J call TRBJ2-5; D unresolved. Trimming removed 0 bases from V and 3 bases from J, with 8 bases in between. The germline gives CDR1 LGHNA, CDR2 YNFKEQ. The CDR3 is made up of 14 amino acids. The CDR3 region is CASSQDKLEETQYF. CDR3 nucleotides: TGTGCCAGCAGCCAAGATAAGCTCGAAGAGACCCAGTACTTC.

The chain is built from TRBV7-3 and TRBJ1-1; 7 bases are a match to TRBD1. There are 14 residues in the CDR3. Germline CDR1 and CDR2: SGHTA and FQGTGA. The trim removed 6 bases at V and 1 base at J, leaving 5 bases unmatched. In DNA form, the CDR3 reads TGTGCCAGCAGTTTCGGGGACAGGAACACTGAAGCTTTCTTT. Protein product: CASSFGDRNTEAFF. Together with reference TRBV7-3 and TRBJ1-1, the CDR3 gives the full variable domain: GAGVSQTPSNKVTEKGKYVELRCDPISGHTALYWYRQSLGQGPEFLIYFQGTGAADDSGLPNDRFFAVRPEGSVSTLKIQRTERGDSAVYLCASSFGDRNTEAFFGQGTRLTVV.

This sequence joins TRBV15 and TRBJ2-1, with D possibly TRBD1 on 6 matching bases. This CDR3 contains 14 residues. Trimming left V 5 bases short and J 0 bases short, with 8 bases between. Germline V gives CDR1 LNHNV, CDR2 YYDKDF (reference sequence). CDR3: CATSGGSSYNEQFF. DNA of the CDR3: TGTGCCACCAGCGGGGGCAGCTCCTACAATGAGCAGTTCTTC.